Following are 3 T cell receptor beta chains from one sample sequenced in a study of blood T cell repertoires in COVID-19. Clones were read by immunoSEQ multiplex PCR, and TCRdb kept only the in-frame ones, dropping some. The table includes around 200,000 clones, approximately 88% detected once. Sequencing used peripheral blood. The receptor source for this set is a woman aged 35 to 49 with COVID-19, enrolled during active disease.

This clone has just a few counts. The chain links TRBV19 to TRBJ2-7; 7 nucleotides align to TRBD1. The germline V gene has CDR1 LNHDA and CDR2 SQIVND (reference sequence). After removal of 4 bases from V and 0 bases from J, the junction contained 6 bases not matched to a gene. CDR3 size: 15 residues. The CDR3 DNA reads TGTGCCAGTAGTACCCATGGGGACAGCTCCTACGAGCAGTACTTC. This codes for CASSTHGDSSYEQYF.

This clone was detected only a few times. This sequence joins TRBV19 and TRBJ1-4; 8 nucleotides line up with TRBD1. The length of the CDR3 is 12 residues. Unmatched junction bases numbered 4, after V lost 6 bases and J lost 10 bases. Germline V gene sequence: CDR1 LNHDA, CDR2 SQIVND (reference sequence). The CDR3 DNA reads TGTGCCAGTAGGCAGGACAGGGTAAAACTGTTTTTT. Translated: CASRQDRVKLFF.

The CDR3 sequence: CASSLQGKGTDTQYF. As DNA, the CDR3 is TGTGCCAGCTCACTCCAGGGGAAGGGGACAGATACGCAGTATTTT. The genes are TRBV18 and TRBJ2-3; weak D call: TRBD1 (6 bases). The CDR3 consists of 15 residues. Looked up from germline, CDR1 is KGHSH and CDR2 is LQKENI. The V end lost 4 bases, the J end lost 3 bases, and 14 bases lay between the germline ends.